A selection of T cell receptor beta chains follows, all from one sample in a study of blood T cell repertoires in COVID-19. Profiling relied on immunoSEQ multiplex PCR, and the TCRdb table lists in-frame clones only, not all of them. The sample shows about 320,000 clones, under 90% of them seen only once. The sequenced sample consisted of PBMCs or T cells enriched from blood (not recorded which). The receptors shown here come from a man aged 55 to 70 who had recovered from COVID-19. Both conserved end residues are part of each CDR3. The D gene is left open where the match is weak. Clone size, where shown, is once, few, many, or a class for clones that have expanded.

j_call,v_call,clone_size,d_call,cdr3_length,cdr3_nt,cdr3_aa
TRBJ1-5,TRBV4-2,many,.,17,TGTGCCAGCAGCCGAGGAAACTCCGAGGGAACCAATCAGCCCCAGCATTTT,CASSRGNSEGTNQPQHF
TRBJ2-5,TRBV7-2,.,TRBD2,16,TGTGCCAGCAGCTACCTTAGCGGGAGGGCCAAAGAGACCCAGTACTTC,CASSYLSGRAKETQYF
TRBJ2-5,TRBV7-2,.,TRBD2,14,TGTGCCAGCAGCCTAGCGGGAGGCCGAGAGACCCAGTACTTC,CASSLAGGRETQYF
TRBJ1-6,TRBV5-5,.,.,12,TGTGCCAGCAGCTGGACAGATTCACCCCTCCACTTT,CASSWTDSPLHF
TRBJ2-7,TRBV6-5,.,TRBD1,15,TGTGCCAGCAGCCGTCCGGGACAGGGGGCGCAAGAGCAGTACTTC,CASSRPGQGAQEQYF
TRBJ2-3,TRBV28,.,TRBD2,16,TGTGCCAGCAGCTTACCGTCCGGGACTAGTGCAGATACGCAGTATTTT,CASSLPSGTSADTQYF
TRBJ2-7,TRBV27,.,TRBD2,16,TGTGCCAGCAGTTTATTCAGGACTAGCGGGAGTTACGAGCAGTACTTC,CASSLFRTSGSYEQYF
TRBJ2-5,TRBV2,once,.,13,TGTGCCAGCAGGCCCACTTTGCAAGAGACCCAGTACTTC,CASRPTLQETQYF
TRBJ1-4,TRBV21-1,.,.,14,TGTGCCAGCAGCTCGGACAGGGGTAATGAAAAACTGTTTTTT,CASSSDRGNEKLFF
TRBJ2-3,TRBV3-1/TRBV3-2,.,TRBD2,16,TGTGCCAGCAGCCTACGACTAGCGGGAAGGGCAGATACGCAGTATTTT,CASSLRLAGRADTQYF
TRBJ2-7,TRBV5-1,once,.,13,TGCGCCAGCAGTAATCTTACAGGGTTCGAGCAGTACTTC,CASSNLTGFEQYF
TRBJ2-5,TRBV6-5,.,.,15,TGTGCCAGCAGCCGCCGGGGGGCCTTAGCAGAGACCCAGTACTTC,CASSRRGALAETQYF
TRBJ2-3,TRBV19,.,.,15,TGTGCCAGCCAACGACCCGGAGATAGAACAGATACGCAGTATTTT,CASQRPGDRTDTQYF
TRBJ2-4,TRBV6-5,once,.,15,TGTGCCAGCAGTTATCAGGTGACGAGCCAAAACATTCAGTACTTC,CASSYQVTSQNIQYF
TRBJ2-3,TRBV5-1,.,TRBD1,15,TGCGCCAGCAGCTTGGGGACAGGGGGCGCAGATACGCAGTATTTT,CASSLGTGGADTQYF
TRBJ1-2,TRBV4-2,.,.,15,TGTGCCAGCAGCCAAGATCCCCAGGGCTTAAATGGCTACACCTTC,CASSQDPQGLNGYTF
TRBJ1-1,TRBV11-2,.,.,15,TGTGCCAGCACTACATACCGCGGGGGGCCCACTGAAGCTTTCTTT,CASTTYRGGPTEAFF
TRBJ1-2,TRBV28,.,TRBD1,17,TGTGCCAGCAGTTTTGGGGGACAGGGTCCCATTTCAGGTGGCTACACCTTC,CASSFGGQGPISGGYTF
TRBJ2-7,TRBV27,.,TRBD1,15,TGTGCCAGCAGCCGAAGTTTCTATGGACAGGTCGAGCAGTACTTC,CASSRSFYGQVEQYF
TRBJ1-2,TRBV28,.,.,15,TGTGCCAGCAGTTTGGTCCCCCCAGGTGCCTATGGCTACACCTTC,CASSLVPPGAYGYTF
TRBJ1-5,TRBV28,.,.,17,TGTGCCAGCAGTCAGGCGGGGGGTGGAGGTAGCAATCAGCCCCAGCATTTT,CASSQAGGGGSNQPQHF
TRBJ1-2,TRBV6-5,.,TRBD1,14,TGTGCCAGCATCATGGCAGGGGGCGGCAATGGCTACACCTTC,CASIMAGGGNGYTF
TRBJ2-1,TRBV5-4,.,TRBD2,15,TGTGCCAGCAGCCGAACTAGCGGGTCCTACAATGAGCAGTTCTTC,CASSRTSGSYNEQFF
TRBJ1-1,TRBV25-1,.,.,13,TGTGCCAGCAGAAGGGAGGGGAACACTGAAGCTTTCTTT,CASRREGNTEAFF
TRBJ1-1,TRBV30,.,TRBD1,12,TGTGCCTGGAAAGGGGGCAGGACTGAAGCTTTCTTT,CAWKGGRTEAFF
TRBJ2-7,TRBV5-3,.,TRBD1,16,TGTGCCAGAAGCCTCTATTGGACAGGGAGCTCCTACGAGCAGTACTTC,CARSLYWTGSSYEQYF
TRBJ2-3,TRBV5-1,.,.,17,TGCGCCAGCAGCCACACCCCCGGAGCGGGCGGCGCGGATACGCAGTATTTT,CASSHTPGAGGADTQYF
TRBJ2-7,TRBV28,.,.,12,TGTGCCAGCAGCCCCTCTGCCTACGAGCAGTACTTC,CASSPSAYEQYF
TRBJ1-2,TRBV29-1,.,TRBD1,13,TGCAGCGTTCGAGGGGGCAACGACTATGGCTACACCTTC,CSVRGGNDYGYTF
TRBJ2-6,TRBV27,.,.,15,TGTGCCAGCGGTAACAGGGAGATCGGGGCCAACGTCCTGACTTTC,CASGNREIGANVLTF
TRBJ2-2,TRBV6-5,.,TRBD2,15,TGTGCCAGCCTTGCAGCGGGGAAGGGATACGGGGAGCTGTTTTTT,CASLAAGKGYGELFF
TRBJ2-4,TRBV27,.,TRBD2,15,TGTGCCAGCGGAACTAGCGGGAGGGCCGGGGGCATTCAGTACTTC,CASGTSGRAGGIQYF
TRBJ2-1,TRBV2,.,.,13,TGTGCCGGGGGCCGGGGGGAATACAATGAGCAGTTCTTC,CAGGRGEYNEQFF
TRBJ1-2,TRBV7-2,once,.,14,TGTGCCAGCAGCTTAGGGGGCCGGGCCACTGGCTACACCTTC,CASSLGGRATGYTF
TRBJ2-2,TRBV5-1,.,TRBD2,17,TGCGCCAGCAGACAGGTTCTAGCGGGAGTAGTCGGCGGGGAGCTGTTTTTT,CASRQVLAGVVGGELFF
TRBJ1-1,TRBV5-1,.,TRBD1,16,TGCGCCAGCAGCTTAGGGACAGGGGTGAGGGACACTGAAGCTTTCTTT,CASSLGTGVRDTEAFF
TRBJ2-2,TRBV9,.,TRBD1,13,TGTGCCAGCAGAGGGACAGTCACCGGGGAGCTGTTTTTT,CASRGTVTGELFF
TRBJ1-1,TRBV19,once,.,15,TGTGCCAGTAGTTTCTTTCAGGGCGTCAACACTGAAGCTTTCTTT,CASSFFQGVNTEAFF
TRBJ2-7,TRBV19,once,.,14,TGTGCCAGTAGTTCGGGACACTTAGTCTACGAGCAGTACTTC,CASSSGHLVYEQYF
TRBJ1-2,TRBV28,.,TRBD1,15,TGTGCCAGCAGCCTTCGACCGGGACAGGGTCCTGGCTACACCTTC,CASSLRPGQGPGYTF
TRBJ1-5,TRBV5-5,.,.,14,TGTGCCAGCAGCTTTTCACAGCAACATCAGCCCCAGCATTTT,CASSFSQQHQPQHF
TRBJ1-3,TRBV5-1,.,TRBD1,16,TGCGCCAGCAGCTTGGGACAGGGACCCTCTGGAAACACCATATATTTT,CASSLGQGPSGNTIYF